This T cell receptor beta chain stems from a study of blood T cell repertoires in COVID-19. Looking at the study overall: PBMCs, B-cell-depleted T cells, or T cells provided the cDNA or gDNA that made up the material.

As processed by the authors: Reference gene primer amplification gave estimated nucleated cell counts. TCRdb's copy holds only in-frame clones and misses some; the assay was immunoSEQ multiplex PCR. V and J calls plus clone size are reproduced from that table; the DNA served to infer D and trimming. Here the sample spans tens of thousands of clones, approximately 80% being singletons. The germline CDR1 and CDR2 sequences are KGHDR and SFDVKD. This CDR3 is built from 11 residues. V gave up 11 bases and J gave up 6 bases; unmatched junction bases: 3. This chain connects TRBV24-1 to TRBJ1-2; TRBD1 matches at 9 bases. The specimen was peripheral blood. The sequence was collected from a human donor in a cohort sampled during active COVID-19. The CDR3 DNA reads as TGTGCCATCGGGACAGGGCATGGCTACACCTTC. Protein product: CAIGTGHGYTF.